The T cell receptor beta chain described here comes from a study of control samples from healthy donors and cancer patients. The sample holds one count of this clone. Clones were sequenced by immunoSEQ multiplex PCR, and TCRdb holds only the in-frame ones, with some missing. The table includes over 200,000 clones, almost 85% detected once. This clonotype was sampled from a woman between 55 and 75 years old with lung cancer. Sample: PBMCs.

CDR3 DNA: TGCGCCAGCAGCCGCGGGGGTTTCGAAAACATTCAGTACTTC. As protein: CASSRGGFENIQYF. V usage is TRBV4-1 and J usage is TRBJ2-4; 7 bases are a match to TRBD2. Germline CDR1 is MGHRA and CDR2 is YSYEKL. CDR3 length equals 14 residues. V lost 4 bases and J lost 5; bases outside the gene matches: 5.